This record looks at one TCR beta chain sequence and its context. These data are taken from a study of blood T cell repertoires in COVID-19. Clones were sequenced by immunoSEQ multiplex PCR, and TCRdb holds only the in-frame ones, with some missing. This sample has approximately 70,000 clones, with more than 75% found just once. Sample: peripheral blood. The receptor comes from a human donor in a cohort sampled during active COVID-19.

The CDR3 DNA reads TGCAGCGTTGAAGATGACAGGAGCTACGAGCAGTACTTC. Protein sequence: CSVEDDRSYEQYF. The chain joins TRBV29-1 to TRBJ2-7, with D perhaps matching TRBD1 (6 bases). The V gene lost 0 bases and the J gene lost 3 bases, with 9 bases spanning the gap. The CDR3 runs 13 residues. Germline V gene lookup returns CDR1 SQVTM and CDR2 ANQGSEA.